These T cell receptor beta chains were read from a single sample in a study of CD8 T cells in ankylosing spondylitis. MiXCR, run by TCRdb on the 5' RACE reads, gives a single entry per CDR3 protein. The data show about 220,000 distinct CDR3 sequences, with 6% to 8.5% seen just once and 13% to 15% held by the top ten. The sequenced sample consisted of blood, either unsorted or a sorted T cell fraction (not recorded which). The receptors derive from a male donor with ankylosing spondylitis. The CDR3 runs from the conserved cysteine through the conserved F or W. Some rows mark clone size as missing; the rest say once, few, many or name a class of expanded clone.

abundance: many; v_gene: TRBV20-1; CDR3aa: CSDRIGNEQFF
abundance: many; v_gene: TRBV28; CDR3aa: CASSLVRRGPKSPLHF
abundance: many; v_gene: TRBV7-2; CDR3aa: CASSPTSPSDEQFF
abundance: -; v_gene: TRBV7-6; CDR3aa: CASSPEWLAGRQTQYF
abundance: many; v_gene: TRBV27; CDR3aa: CASSKGWKETQYF
abundance: -; v_gene: TRBV4-3; CDR3aa: CASSARATPGELFF
abundance: many; v_gene: TRBV5-1; CDR3aa: CASSWTTRERENFAEQFF
abundance: many; v_gene: TRBV6-1; CDR3aa: CAVSGPISYNEQFF
abundance: many; v_gene: TRBV4-3; CDR3aa: CASSQARQVRTDTQYF
abundance: few; v_gene: TRBV6-2/TRBV6-3; CDR3aa: CASSYSGTVVNYGYTF
abundance: -; v_gene: TRBV14; CDR3aa: CASNHGARYNEQFF
abundance: few; v_gene: TRBV29-1; CDR3aa: CSISGDSNYEQYF
abundance: many; v_gene: TRBV14; CDR3aa: CASSQGQVNYGYTF